Each of the 18 T cell receptor beta chains below was sequenced from the same sample in a study of T cell repertoires in cytomegalovirus infection. TCRdb fed the reads into MiXCR, producing one record per CDR3 protein. The sample gives hundreds of thousands of distinct CDR3 sequences, 20% to 30% of which show up once; 8% is in the top ten. The specimen sequenced was CD8+ T cells from PBMCs. These receptors came from a human donor in good health (CMV status not recorded). Some clones in this sample may be carry-over from other donors' samples.

The chain employs TRBV4-2 and TRBJ2-1; 12 positions match TRBD2. The CDR3 loop spans 17 amino acids. With 0 bases clipped from V and 8 bases from J, the junction kept 8 bases outside the gene matches. Germline values: CDR1 LGHNA, CDR2 YNFKEQ. The DNA for the CDR3 is TGTGCCAGCAGCCAAGATTGGCTAGCGGGGGGGACAGATGAGCAGTTCTTC. It codes for CASSQDWLAGGTDEQFF.

This clonotype has a count of ten or more. The gene calls are TRBV4-1 and TRBJ2-1; 11 nucleotides agree with TRBD1. The CDR3 consists of 15 residues. The germline CDR1 and CDR2 sequences are MGHRA and YSYEKL. J was trimmed by 9 bases and V by 3 bases; bases with no gene match: 7. The CDR3 loop reads CASSHEGTGGSEQFF. DNA for the CDR3: TGCGCCAGCAGCCATGAAGGGACAGGGGGGAGTGAGCAGTTCTTC.

This clonotype showed up just a few times. V usage is TRBV28 and J usage is TRBJ2-7, with D perhaps matching TRBD2 (7 bases). The CDR3 loop spans 16 amino acids. The germline CDR1 and CDR2 sequences are MDHEN and SYDVKM. Trimming cost V 5 bases and J 3 bases, with 20 bases left between them. CDR3 in amino acids: CASSPVRGGPLYEQYV. Written as DNA, the CDR3 is TGTGCCAGCAGTCCAGTGAGGGGGGGGCCCCTCTACGAGCAGTACGTC.

This clonotype was counted many times. The J gene is TRBJ2-7, the V gene TRBV12-3 or TRBV12-4; perhaps TRBD1 as D (6 bases). The CDR3 length is 15 residues. V lost 5 bases and J 2 bases, leaving 16 bases between the germline ends. The CDR3 DNA reads TGTGCCAGCAGTCCCTCGGACAGACCGACCTACGAGCAGTACGTC. This sequence encodes CASSPSDRPTYEQYV.

Notes on this clonotype: At one end the junction does not follow the germline gene, possibly because of a read error. V is TRBV7-2 and J is TRBJ1-6; 7 bases agree with TRBD1. The CDR3 is 15 residues long. Germline V gene lookup returns CDR1 SGHTA and CDR2 FQGNSA. The CDR3 sequence is CVSSFRDRINLPLHF. CDR3 nucleotides: TGTGTCAGCAGCTTCCGGGACAGAATTAATTTACCCCTCCACTTT.

The chain recombines TRBV7-9 with TRBJ2-7; TRBD1 matches at 7 bases. Germline loops: CDR1 SEHNR, CDR2 FQNEAQ (reference sequence). J was trimmed by 4 bases and V by 5 bases; bases with no gene match: 14. The CDR3 has 16 residues. For the CDR3, the DNA is TGTGCCAGCAGCCCCCTGGACAGGATTAATTCTTACGAGCAGTACGTC. Translated: CASSPLDRINSYEQYV.

At least ten counts were recorded for this clonotype. CDR3: CASSLASGPYYEQYV. The DNA for the CDR3 is TGTGCCAGCAGCTTAGCGTCAGGACCCTACTACGAGCAGTACGTC. The chain recombines TRBV7-2 with TRBJ2-7; D gene unclear. The CDR3 sequence is 15 residues long. Germline assignment: CDR1 SGHTA and CDR2 FQGNSA. Trimming removed 0 bases from V and 3 bases from J, with 12 bases in between.

The chain is built from TRBV4-2 and TRBJ2-4; D is possibly TRBD1 or TRBD2 (6 bases each). V lost 0 bases and J 2 bases, leaving 17 bases between the germline ends. The CDR3 loop spans 18 amino acids. Germline-derived CDR1 and CDR2 are LGHNA and YNFKEQ. CDR3 region: CASSQDFLGGWPKNIQYF. For the CDR3, the DNA is TGTGCCAGCAGCCAAGATTTTTTGGGGGGCTGGCCCAAAAACATTCAGTACTTC.

Many counts were recorded for this clonotype. J is TRBJ2-3 and V is TRBV5-5; D could derive from TRBD1 or TRBD2 (5 bases each). CDR3 length equals 12 residues. V lost 4 bases and J lost 6, with 9 bases in between. The germline V gene has CDR1 SGHKS and CDR2 YYEKEE (reference sequence). CDR3 DNA sequence: TGTGCCAGCAGCCCAGAGGGGGATACGCAGTATTTT. The encoded protein is CASSPEGDTQYF.

This clonotype was seen more than once but under ten times. The chain joins TRBV28 to TRBJ2-7; D possibly corresponds to TRBD1 (7 bases). V lost 2 bases to trimming and J lost 3 bases, with 11 bases between them. This CDR3 is built from 14 residues. CDR1 is MDHEN, CDR2 SYDVKM, per germline. The CDR3 DNA reads as TGTGCCAGCAGTTTACAGGGGGGATACTACGAGCAGTACGTC. Translation: CASSLQGGYYEQYV.

The rearrangement links TRBV29-1 to TRBJ2-7; possible D gene TRBD1, 6 bases. Per the germline V gene, CDR1 is SQVTM and CDR2 is ANQGSEA. The V and J ends lost 6 bases and 4 bases respectively, with 28 bases between them. The CDR3 length is 17 residues. The CDR3 bases are TGCAGCGTCCAACATGCCCTAACAGGGCAGGAGGTTTACGAGCAGTACTTC. Residues: CSVQHALTGQEVYEQYF.

The gene calls are TRBV29-1 and TRBJ1-2; D possibly corresponds to TRBD1 (6 bases). Germline V gene data show CDR1 as SQVTM and CDR2 as ANQGSEA. V was cut by 1 base and J by 9 bases, with 12 bases left in between. CDR3 size: 12 residues. The CDR3: CSVEVGGRRYTF. CDR3 coding DNA: TGCAGCGTTGAAGTCGGGGGCAGGCGCTACACCTTC.

This clonotype was counted ten times or more. The chain combines TRBV7-8 with TRBJ2-1, with 11 bases fitting TRBD2. CDR1 is SGHVS and CDR2 is FQNEAQ in the germline V gene. There are 15 residues in the CDR3. The V and J ends lost 1 base and 5 bases, in that order; junction bases with no gene match: 1. Written as DNA, the CDR3 is TGTGCCAGCAGCTTAGTACTAGCGGGGGACAATGAGCAGTTCTTC. It is translated as CASSLVLAGDNEQFF.

The CDR3 DNA is TGCAGTGCTAGAGATAGGAAATCTGGAAACACCATATATTTT. It yields the protein CSARDRKSGNTIYF. The chain combines TRBV20-1 with TRBJ1-3; no firm D call. Trimming shortened V by 0 bases and J by 1 base, and 7 bases separated the two germline ends. The CDR3 is 14 amino acids. Germline V gene sequence: CDR1 DFQATT, CDR2 SNEGSKA (reference sequence).

This rearrangement joins TRBV20-1 to TRBJ2-1; TRBD2 matches 9 bases. CDR3 length: 14 amino acids. Losses at the gene ends were 0 bases for V and 8 bases for J; bases not matched to a gene: 5. Germline V gene data show CDR1 as DFQATT and CDR2 as SNEGSKA (reference sequence). DNA for the CDR3: TGCAGTGCTAGAGATCGGGCTAGCGGGGATGAGCAGTTCTTC. Translating it yields CSARDRASGDEQFF.

This clonotype appeared many times. The rearrangement joins TRBV11-2 to TRBJ2-7; tentatively, D is TRBD1 (6 bases). The V gene lost 5 bases and the J gene lost 5 bases, with 13 bases spanning the gap. The CDR3 consists of 13 residues. The germline gives CDR1 SGHAT, CDR2 FQNNGV. This CDR3 is CASSPRPGDEQYV. For the CDR3, the DNA is TGTGCCAGCAGCCCTCGGCCAGGGGACGAGCAGTACGTC.

This clonotype came up a few times. This rearrangement joins TRBV29-1 to TRBJ2-7, with TRBD1 matching 8 bases. The CDR3 extends over 13 amino acids. From germline, CDR1 is SQVTM and CDR2 ANQGSEA. V was pared by 5 bases and J by 3 bases, with 6 bases of the junction left unmatched. The CDR3: CSVKGTGGYEQYF. The CDR3 DNA reads TGCAGCGTTAAGGGGACAGGAGGCTACGAGCAGTACTTC.

This clonotype was seen many times. CDR3 sequence (DNA): TGTGCCAGCAGCTCCACCTCCGGGACCCAAGAGACCCAGTACTTC. This encodes CASSSTSGTQETQYF. This chain links TRBV7-2 with TRBJ2-5, with D perhaps TRBD1 or TRBD2 (5 bases each). Trimming cost V 4 bases and J 1 base, with 13 bases left between them. CDR1 is SGHTA, CDR2 FQGNSA, per germline. The CDR3 is 15 amino acids. Looking up the rest from reference TRBV7-2 and TRBJ2-5 gives the full variable domain: GAGVSQSPSNKVTEKGKDVELRCDPISGHTALYWYRQSLGQGLEFLIYFQGNSAPDKSGLPSDRFSAERTGGSVSTLTIQRTQQEDSAVYLCASSSTSGTQETQYFGPGTRLLVL.